The present T cell receptor beta chain was sequenced within a study of human T cells and chemical hapten exposure. About the research overall: The cohort included alopecia areata under or over 50% scalp, totalis and universalis.

This clonotype was recorded many times. TCRdb re-called the RACE reads with MiXCR, one entry per CDR3 protein. The repertoire holds some 94,000 distinct CDR3 sequences, with over 10% as singletons. With 5 bases clipped from V and 0 bases from J, the junction kept 6 bases outside the gene matches. The CDR3 is 16 amino acids. Looked up from germline, CDR1 is MDHEN and CDR2 is SYDVKM. Time point: patch test 1, 2 weeks after DPC sensitization. Treatment defined: therapeutic diphenylcyclopropenone sensitization with weekly scalp DPC. The sequenced sample was whole blood, obtained in connection with sensitization to the hapten diphenylcyclopropenone (DPC). The chain combines TRBV28 with TRBJ1-3; 8 bases fit TRBD1. This TCR was sampled from a woman in her thirties or forties with alopecia areata. Some clones in this sample may be carry-over from other donors' samples. CDR3 amino acids: CASSPRGQTSGNTIYF. CDR3 DNA sequence: TGTGCCAGCAGTCCCAGGGGGCAAACCTCTGGAAACACCATATATTTT.